Listed here are 32 T cell receptor beta chains from one sample, sequenced in a study of T cell repertoires in cytomegalovirus infection. TCRdb redid the calling of the reads with MiXCR, one entry per CDR3 protein. The sample carries about 400,000 distinct CDR3 sequences, 15% to 20% recorded once. The sample consisted of PBMCs. These receptors all stem from a human donor in good health (CMV status not recorded). Some clones in this sample may be carry-over from other donors' samples.

J is TRBJ1-5 and V is TRBV7-2, with TRBD1 as a possible D gene (5 bases). Germline loops: CDR1 SGHTA, CDR2 FQGNSA. Trimming shortened V by 11 bases and J by 3 bases, and 17 bases separated the two germline ends. The CDR3 length is 14 residues. The CDR3 DNA follows: TGTGCCTCCGGGGCGTGGGGAAACAATCAGCCCCAGCATTTT. As protein: CASGAWGNNQPQHF.

V gene TRBV5-5 combines with J gene TRBJ2-7; D is ambiguous. Between the trimmed V and J ends, which lost 4 bases and 2 bases, there was a span of 16 bases. Germline-derived CDR1 and CDR2 are SGHKS and YYEKEE (reference sequence). This CDR3 comprises 15 residues. In DNA form, the CDR3 reads TGTGCCAGCAGCCCACCCCCGATTTCCCCCTACGAGCAGTACTTC. Encoded protein: CASSPPPISPYEQYF.

This clonotype occurred a few times. The junction shows a germline mismatch at one end, possibly a read error. The V call is TRBV5-3, the J call TRBJ2-1, with D tentatively TRBD1 or TRBD2 (6 bases each). TRBV5-3 is an open reading frame, and its role is uncertain. CDR3 size: 16 residues. This chain's CDR3 is CASSLQTGRTYNEQFF. In DNA form, the CDR3 reads TGTGCCAGCAGCTTACAAACAGGGAGGACCTACAATGAGCAGTTCTTC.

The chain has TRBV5-5 and TRBJ2-3; tentatively, D is TRBD1 or TRBD2 (5 bases each). Deletions cut 4 bases from V and 4 bases from J, with 13 bases between. This CDR3 is 14 amino acids long. The germline V gene has CDR1 SGHKS and CDR2 YYEKEE (reference sequence). Here the CDR3 reads CASSPGTYSDTQYF. The CDR3 DNA reads as TGTGCCAGCAGCCCGGGGACCTACTCAGATACGCAGTATTTT.

This clonotype was counted a few times. This chain links TRBV6-6 with TRBJ1-4, with a weak D call TRBD1 (5 bases). This CDR3 is 16 amino acids long. V was clipped by 4 bases and J by 4 bases, with 16 bases between them. In germline, CDR1 is MNHNY, CDR2 SVGAGI (reference sequence). CDR3 DNA: TGTGCCAGCAGTTCACCCCGAGGGGTGGATAATGAAAAACTGTTTTTT. Its protein is CASSSPRGVDNEKLFF.

This CDR3 reads CASSYDGGDTQYF. The CDR3 coding sequence is TGTGCCAGCAGTTACGATGGTGGAGATACGCAGTATTTT. J is TRBJ2-3 and V is TRBV6-5; D remains unclear. The CDR3 spans 13 residues. The germline V gene encodes CDR1 MNHEY and CDR2 SVGAGI. Trimming removed 2 bases at V and 5 bases at J, with 8 bases between.

The chain employs TRBV7-2 and TRBJ2-7, with TRBD2 matching over 8 bases. CDR1 is SGHTA, CDR2 FQGNSA, per germline. CDR3 size: 14 residues. Trimming at V came to 8 bases and at J to 1 base, leaving 7 bases not matched to a gene. The CDR3 loop is CASQWASGSYEQYF. Written as DNA, the CDR3 is TGTGCCAGCCAATGGGCTAGCGGGTCCTACGAGCAGTACTTC. Looking up the rest from reference TRBV7-2 and TRBJ2-7 gives the full variable domain: GAGVSQSPSNKVTEKGKDVELRCDPISGHTALYWYRQSLGQGLEFLIYFQGNSAPDKSGLPSDRFSAERTGGSVSTLTIQRTQQEDSAVYLCASQWASGSYEQYFGPGTRLTVT.

There are many counts of this clonotype. The chain is built from TRBV7-9 and TRBJ1-5; D gene unclear. Deletions cut 1 base from V and 6 bases from J, with 7 bases between. The CDR3 extends over 13 amino acids. Germline-derived CDR1 and CDR2 are SEHNR and FQNEAQ (reference sequence). CDR3 amino acids: CASSLEGGQPQHF. CDR3 DNA sequence: TGTGCCAGCAGCTTAGAGGGAGGTCAGCCCCAGCATTTT.

This clonotype was seen ten or more times. This chain uses TRBV7-2 with TRBJ1-3; TRBD1 might be the D (6 bases). This CDR3 is 17 amino acids long. The V and J ends lost 0 bases and 0 bases respectively, with 12 bases between them. In germline, CDR1 is SGHTA, CDR2 FQGNSA. This chain's CDR3 is CASSLAGGLSSGNTIYF. The CDR3 coding sequence is TGTGCCAGCAGCTTAGCCGGGGGCCTCAGCTCTGGAAACACCATATATTTT.

J is TRBJ2-2 and V is TRBV20-1; a possible D gene is TRBD2 (5 bases). Trimming left V 7 bases short and J 4 bases short, with 16 bases between. Germline assignment: CDR1 DFQATT and CDR2 SNEGSKA (reference sequence). The CDR3 covers 14 residues. CDR3: CSVGRARGTGELFF. CDR3 coding DNA: TGCAGTGTCGGTAGGGCTCGGGGCACCGGGGAGCTGTTTTTT.

The chain combines TRBV2 with TRBJ2-1; D is perhaps TRBD2 (5 bases). V was pared by 6 bases and J by 9 bases, with 15 bases between. There are 13 residues in the CDR3. The germline gives CDR1 SNHLY, CDR2 FYNNEI. The CDR3 DNA sequence: TGTGCCAGCAGGGACTCCCAAGTGAGTGAGCAGTTCTTC. Translated: CASRDSQVSEQFF. The whole variable domain, remainder taken from reference TRBV2 and TRBJ2-1, is EPEVTQTPSHQVTQMGQEVILRCVPISNHLYFYWYRQILGQKVEFLVSFYNNEISEKSEIFDDQFSVERPDGSNFTLKIRSTKLEDSAMYFCASRDSQVSEQFFGPGTRLTVL.

This clonotype has only a few counts. The V gene is TRBV20-1, the J gene TRBJ1-1; D not resolved. Germline-derived CDR1 and CDR2 are DFQATT and SNEGSKA (reference sequence). The germline V and J ends were trimmed by 6 bases and 2 bases, with 13 bases remaining between them. The CDR3 length is 13 residues. CDR3 residues: CSAPRSLNTEAFF. CDR3 nucleotides: TGCAGTGCCCCGAGGTCCCTAAACACTGAAGCTTTCTTT.

The chain employs TRBV19 and TRBJ1-5; D gene unclear. The CDR3 sequence is 12 residues long. CDR1 LNHDA and CDR2 SQIVND come from the germline V gene (reference sequence). The germline V and J ends were trimmed by 4 bases and 2 bases, with 3 bases remaining between them. CDR3 protein: CASSNGNQPQHF. As DNA, the CDR3 is TGTGCCAGTAGTAACGGCAATCAGCCCCAGCATTTT.

This clonotype appeared a few times. The V gene is TRBV12-5, the J gene TRBJ1-5, with D uncertain. Germline assignment: CDR1 LGHNT and CDR2 FRNRAP. V was clipped by 1 base and J by 3 bases, with 10 bases between them. The CDR3 contains 15 residues. CDR3 loop: CASGLGGIDNQPQHF. The CDR3, as DNA: TGTGCTAGTGGTTTGGGAGGTATTGACAATCAGCCCCAGCATTTT. The variable domain in full, completed from reference TRBV12-5 and TRBJ1-5, reads DARVTQTPRHKVTEMGQEVTMRCQPILGHNTVFWYRQTMMQGLELLAYFRNRAPLDDSGMPKDRFSAEMPDATLATLKIQPSEPRDSAVYFCASGLGGIDNQPQHFGDGTRLSIL.

This clonotype was observed a few times. The rearrangement links TRBV12-3 or TRBV12-4 to TRBJ2-5; D tentatively reads TRBD1 or TRBD2 (5 bases each). The CDR3 has 15 residues. The V end lost 5 bases, the J end lost 0 bases, and 13 bases lay between the germline ends. The CDR3: CASSNPGAYQETQYF. The CDR3 DNA follows: TGTGCCAGCAGTAACCCCGGGGCGTACCAAGAGACCCAGTACTTC.

This clonotype came up many times. This rearrangement joins TRBV7-2 to TRBJ1-5; D not certain. CDR1 and CDR2 (germline): SGHTA, FQGNSA. This CDR3 has 12 amino acids. V lost 2 bases to trimming and J lost 3 bases, with 2 bases between them. CDR3 sequence: CASSLFNQPQHF. DNA of the CDR3: TGTGCCAGCAGCTTATTCAATCAGCCCCAGCATTTT.

The chain employs TRBV20-1 and TRBJ2-3, with 9 bases matching TRBD2. The CDR3 sequence is 15 residues long. With V trimmed by 6 bases and J by 6 bases, 13 bases remained unmatched. Germline CDR1 is DFQATT and CDR2 is SNEGSKA (reference sequence). The CDR3 region has the DNA TGCAGTGCCACCGGGACTAGCAACCCCGCGGATACGCAGTATTTT. This translates into CSATGTSNPADTQYF.

This clonotype occurred a few times. V gene TRBV20-1 combines with J gene TRBJ2-1; 10 nucleotides line up with TRBD2. This CDR3 is 14 amino acids long. Germline-derived CDR1 and CDR2 are DFQATT and SNEGSKA (reference sequence). The trim removed 3 bases at V and 4 bases at J, leaving 3 bases unmatched. This chain's CDR3 is CSASPLAGYNEQFF. Written as DNA, the CDR3 is TGCAGTGCTAGCCCACTAGCGGGGTACAATGAGCAGTTCTTC.

The chain employs TRBV18 and TRBJ2-7; possibly TRBD2 for D (5 bases). The V end lost 6 bases, the J end lost 2 bases, and 14 bases lay between the germline ends. This CDR3 has 14 amino acids. CDR1 is KGHSH and CDR2 is LQKENI in the germline V gene. Here the CDR3 DNA reads TGTGCCAGCTCGAGGGCCGAGGGCCCCTACGAGCAGTACTTC. Amino acid sequence: CASSRAEGPYEQYF.

This clonotype has only a few counts. The gene calls are TRBV12-3 or TRBV12-4 and TRBJ1-1; TRBD1 is a possible D gene (6 bases). The CDR3 has 14 amino acids. With 4 bases removed from V and 1 base from J, the gap between germline ends came to 10 bases. The CDR3 DNA sequence: TGTGCCAGCAGTTCCGGGACAACGAACACTGAAGCTTTCTTT. Its protein product is CASSSGTTNTEAFF.

This clonotype showed up many times. The J gene is TRBJ2-1, the V gene TRBV12-3 or TRBV12-4; no clear D. V lost 6 bases and J lost 6, with 9 bases in between. The CDR3 has 12 residues. The CDR3 loop is CASSLTSNEQFF. The CDR3 region has the DNA TGTGCCAGCAGCCTGACTTCCAATGAGCAGTTCTTC.

The chain joins TRBV19 to TRBJ2-3; weak D call: TRBD2 (5 bases). This CDR3 is built from 16 residues. The V end was cut by 5 bases, the J end by 6 bases, with 21 bases between. Looked up from germline, CDR1 is LNHDA and CDR2 is SQIVND (reference sequence). CDR3 sequence (DNA): TGTGCCAGTAGTGGACCCGGGAACTCCCCGGGGGATACGCAGTATTTT. Its translation is CASSGPGNSPGDTQYF.

This clonotype was recorded once. V usage is TRBV14 and J usage is TRBJ1-2; D might be TRBD1 (5 bases). The CDR3 contains 13 residues. The V gene's germline CDR1 is SGHDN and CDR2 FVKESK. Trimming removed 4 bases from V and 9 bases from J, with 15 bases in between. The CDR3 sequence: CASSRWGSMSYTF. In DNA form, the CDR3 reads TGTGCCAGCAGCCGCTGGGGCAGCATGAGCTACACCTTC.

This clonotype was found many times. The rearrangement uses TRBV12-3 or TRBV12-4 and TRBJ2-3, with TRBD2 matching over 9 bases. CDR3 length: 15 amino acids. The V gene end was trimmed by 3 bases and the J gene end by 5 bases; junction bases not matched to a gene: 6. CDR3 region: CASSFERGAGDTQYF. CDR3 nucleotide sequence: TGTGCCAGCAGTTTCGAGCGGGGGGCTGGAGATACGCAGTATTTT.

The chain recombines TRBV10-3 with TRBJ2-5, with a tentative D call TRBD1 (6 bases). The CDR3 sequence is 13 residues long. Trimming removed 6 bases at V and 3 bases at J, with 11 bases between. Germline V lookup: CDR1 ENHRY, CDR2 SYGVKD. CDR3 loop: CAIRGALKETQYF. The CDR3 DNA sequence: TGTGCCATCAGGGGGGCCCTAAAAGAGACCCAGTACTTC.

This clonotype came up a few times. This sequence joins TRBV2 and TRBJ2-7, with D tentatively TRBD1 (6 bases). CDR3 length equals 13 residues. The ends were cut back, 7 bases at V and 9 bases at J, with 19 bases in the middle. The germline V gene has CDR1 SNHLY and CDR2 FYNNEI. The CDR3 is CASTDTGRGAQYF. The CDR3 DNA sequence: TGTGCCAGCACTGATACAGGGCGAGGAGCGCAGTACTTC.

The genes are TRBV20-1 and TRBJ2-3, with 9 positions matching TRBD2. After removal of 3 bases from V and 6 bases from J, the junction contained 13 bases not matched to a gene. This CDR3 comprises 16 residues. The germline V gene has CDR1 DFQATT and CDR2 SNEGSKA (reference sequence). The CDR3 nucleotides are TGCAGTGCTAGGGGGGTTGCTAGCGGGGTGTTCGATACGCAGTATTTT. This gives the protein CSARGVASGVFDTQYF.

This chain joins TRBV11-2 and TRBJ2-7; TRBD1 matches 10 bases. The CDR3 length is 16 residues. V trimming: 5 bases; J trimming: 3 bases; junction bases outside the gene matches: 10. Germline assignment: CDR1 SGHAT and CDR2 FQNNGV. In DNA form, the CDR3 reads TGTGCCAGCAGCGGCTACCGAGGACAGGGGGGCTACGAGCAGTACTTC. Encoded protein: CASSGYRGQGGYEQYF.

The table lists this clonotype with many counts. This chain links TRBV12-3 or TRBV12-4 with TRBJ1-6; 7 bases are shared with TRBD1. The CDR3 spans 13 residues. J lost 9 bases, V lost 6 bases, and 5 bases had no gene match. The CDR3 sequence is CASSPTGSSPLHF. CDR3 coding DNA: TGTGCCAGCAGCCCGACAGGGAGTTCACCCCTCCACTTT.

This clonotype was detected a few times. The chain combines TRBV7-9 with TRBJ2-5; tentatively, D is TRBD1 (5 bases). Trimming pared 7 bases from V and 5 bases from J, leaving 17 bases between. CDR3 size: 14 residues. Germline CDR1 SEHNR, CDR2 FQNEAQ (reference sequence). Written as DNA, the CDR3 is TGTGCCAGCACCCCCAGGGCGGATGCGGAGACCCAGTACTTC. The encoded protein is CASTPRADAETQYF.

This clonotype was detected many times. V gene TRBV12-3 or TRBV12-4 combines with J gene TRBJ2-6; possible D gene TRBD1, 5 bases. The CDR3 consists of 17 residues. With 6 bases removed from V and 0 bases from J, the gap between germline ends came to 15 bases. The CDR3 here is CASSADLGHSGANVLTF. CDR3 coding DNA: TGTGCCAGCAGCGCCGACCTTGGACACTCTGGGGCCAACGTCCTGACTTTC.

This clonotype was recorded many times. The chain couples TRBV7-2 to TRBJ1-5, with a tentative D call TRBD1 (6 bases). Looked up from germline, CDR1 is SGHTA and CDR2 is FQGNSA. This CDR3 comprises 15 residues. Trimming stripped 4 bases from V and 3 bases from J, with 13 bases between. In nucleotides, the CDR3 is TGTGCCAGCAGCTACGCCCCGGGACACAATCAGCCCCAGCATTTT. Translation: CASSYAPGHNQPQHF.